Listed below are T cell receptor beta chains from one sample, sequenced in a study of blood T cell repertoires in COVID-19. Assay used: immunoSEQ multiplex PCR; TCRdb lists only in-frame clones, some missing. The sample includes 110,000 or so clones, roughly 90% of them seen just once. The sample comprised peripheral blood. All receptors derive from a human donor in a cohort sampled during active COVID-19. CDR3s include the opening cysteine and the closing phenylalanine or tryptophan. A D gene is named only where the DNA matches it firmly. Clone size, where shown, is once, few, many, or a class for clones that have expanded.

abundance: -; v_gene: TRBV18; j_gene: TRBJ2-7; d_gene: TRBD1; len: 15; CDR3aa: CASSLGGQGQGEQYF; CDR3nt: TGTGCCAGCTCCCTAGGGGGACAGGGGCAGGGCGAGCAGTACTTC
abundance: once; v_gene: TRBV24-1; j_gene: TRBJ1-2; d_gene: -; len: 13; CDR3aa: CATIKRENYGYTF; CDR3nt: TGTGCCACCATTAAAAGGGAGAACTATGGCTACACCTTC
abundance: -; v_gene: TRBV2; j_gene: TRBJ1-5; d_gene: -; len: 14; CDR3aa: CASRGGSGNQPQHF; CDR3nt: TGTGCCAGCAGGGGGGGGAGTGGCAATCAGCCCCAGCATTTT
abundance: -; v_gene: TRBV10-1; j_gene: TRBJ2-3; d_gene: -; len: 14; CDR3aa: CASSVEIGTDTQYF; CDR3nt: TGCGCCAGCAGTGTGGAGATCGGCACAGATACGCAGTATTTT
abundance: -; v_gene: TRBV11-2; j_gene: TRBJ1-6; d_gene: -; len: 11; CDR3aa: CASSSNSPLHF; CDR3nt: TGTGCCAGCAGCTCGAATTCACCCCTCCACTTT
abundance: -; v_gene: TRBV6-6; j_gene: TRBJ2-1; d_gene: -; len: 11; CDR3aa: CASKIDSEQFF; CDR3nt: TGTGCCAGCAAAATAGACTCAGAGCAGTTCTTC
abundance: -; v_gene: TRBV19; j_gene: TRBJ2-3; d_gene: -; len: 15; CDR3aa: CASSIGPGETDTQYF; CDR3nt: TGTGCCAGTAGTATTGGTCCAGGGGAAACAGATACGCAGTATTTT
abundance: few; v_gene: TRBV3-1/TRBV3-2; j_gene: TRBJ1-2; d_gene: -; len: 15; CDR3aa: CASSQVYREFDGYTF; CDR3nt: TGTGCCAGCAGCCAAGTATACAGGGAATTTGATGGCTACACCTTC
abundance: -; v_gene: TRBV5-1; j_gene: TRBJ1-4; d_gene: -; len: 13; CDR3aa: CASRRGGEEKLFF; CDR3nt: TGCGCCAGCAGGCGGGGGGGCGAAGAAAAACTGTTTTTT
abundance: -; v_gene: TRBV15; j_gene: TRBJ2-7; d_gene: TRBD1; len: 13; CDR3aa: CATSIRQGYEQYF; CDR3nt: TGTGCCACCAGCATACGACAGGGTTACGAGCAGTACTTC
abundance: few; v_gene: TRBV11-2; j_gene: TRBJ1-1; d_gene: -; len: 14; CDR3aa: CASSFGRGNTEAFF; CDR3nt: TGTGCCAGCAGCTTCGGACGGGGGAACACTGAAGCTTTCTTT
abundance: -; v_gene: TRBV11-3; j_gene: TRBJ2-2; d_gene: TRBD2; len: 16; CDR3aa: CASSARLAGGTGELFF; CDR3nt: TGTGCCAGCAGCGCCCGACTAGCGGGGGGTACCGGGGAGCTGTTTTTT
abundance: -; v_gene: TRBV30; j_gene: TRBJ2-5; d_gene: TRBD2; len: 15; CDR3aa: CAWTPIAGGMETQYF; CDR3nt: TGTGCCTGGACCCCGATAGCGGGGGGGATGGAGACCCAGTACTTC
abundance: -; v_gene: TRBV11-2; j_gene: TRBJ2-7; d_gene: -; len: 13; CDR3aa: CASSSVASKEQYF; CDR3nt: TGTGCCAGCAGCTCCGTAGCGTCTAAGGAGCAGTACTTC
abundance: -; v_gene: TRBV3-1/TRBV3-2; j_gene: TRBJ2-3; d_gene: -; len: 13; CDR3aa: CASSPMRGATQYF; CDR3nt: TGTGCCAGCAGCCCGATGAGAGGAGCTACGCAGTATTTT
abundance: -; v_gene: TRBV28; j_gene: TRBJ2-7; d_gene: -; len: 11; CDR3aa: CASSTGYEQYF; CDR3nt: TGTGCCAGCAGCACAGGATACGAGCAGTACTTC
abundance: -; v_gene: TRBV5-1; j_gene: TRBJ1-5; d_gene: -; len: 13; CDR3aa: CASSFIPNQPQHF; CDR3nt: TGCGCCAGCAGCTTTATTCCTAATCAGCCCCAGCATTTT
abundance: -; v_gene: TRBV19; j_gene: TRBJ1-5; d_gene: -; len: 13; CDR3aa: CAAHTGINQPQHF; CDR3nt: TGTGCCGCCCATACAGGGATCAATCAGCCCCAGCATTTT
abundance: -; v_gene: TRBV6-6; j_gene: TRBJ2-7; d_gene: -; len: 15; CDR3aa: CASSYSTAGTYEQYF; CDR3nt: TGTGCCAGCAGTTACTCGACGGCGGGCACCTACGAGCAGTACTTC
abundance: few; v_gene: TRBV21-1; j_gene: TRBJ2-1; d_gene: -; len: 14; CDR3aa: CASSKERSPIEQFF; CDR3nt: TGTGCCAGCAGCAAGGAGCGGAGCCCAATTGAGCAGTTCTTC
abundance: -; v_gene: TRBV6-1; j_gene: TRBJ1-3; d_gene: TRBD1; len: 17; CDR3aa: CASSEVGRGRSGNTIYF; CDR3nt: TGTGCCAGCAGTGAAGTCGGGAGGGGGCGGTCTGGAAACACCATATATTTT
abundance: once; v_gene: TRBV27; j_gene: TRBJ1-5; d_gene: -; len: 18; CDR3aa: CASSLLGTSTLGNQPQHF; CDR3nt: TGTGCCAGCAGTTTACTCGGGACATCGACCCTGGGCAATCAGCCCCAGCATTTT
abundance: -; v_gene: TRBV18; j_gene: TRBJ2-1; d_gene: TRBD2; len: 15; CDR3aa: CASSPPSGSSDEQFF; CDR3nt: TGTGCCAGCTCACCACCTAGCGGGAGTAGCGATGAGCAGTTCTTC
abundance: -; v_gene: TRBV7-3; j_gene: TRBJ2-2; d_gene: TRBD2; len: 15; CDR3aa: CASSPYGGDAGELFF; CDR3nt: TGTGCCAGCAGCCCCTACGGGGGGGACGCCGGGGAGCTGTTTTTT
abundance: -; v_gene: TRBV4-1; j_gene: TRBJ2-5; d_gene: TRBD1; len: 16; CDR3aa: CASSQQDRGFGETQYF; CDR3nt: TGCGCCAGCAGCCAACAAGACAGGGGTTTCGGAGAGACCCAGTACTTC
abundance: -; v_gene: TRBV28; j_gene: TRBJ1-3; d_gene: TRBD1; len: 16; CDR3aa: CASSFAGTGGRNTIYF; CDR3nt: TGTGCCAGCAGTTTCGCCGGGACAGGCGGGAGAAACACCATATATTTT